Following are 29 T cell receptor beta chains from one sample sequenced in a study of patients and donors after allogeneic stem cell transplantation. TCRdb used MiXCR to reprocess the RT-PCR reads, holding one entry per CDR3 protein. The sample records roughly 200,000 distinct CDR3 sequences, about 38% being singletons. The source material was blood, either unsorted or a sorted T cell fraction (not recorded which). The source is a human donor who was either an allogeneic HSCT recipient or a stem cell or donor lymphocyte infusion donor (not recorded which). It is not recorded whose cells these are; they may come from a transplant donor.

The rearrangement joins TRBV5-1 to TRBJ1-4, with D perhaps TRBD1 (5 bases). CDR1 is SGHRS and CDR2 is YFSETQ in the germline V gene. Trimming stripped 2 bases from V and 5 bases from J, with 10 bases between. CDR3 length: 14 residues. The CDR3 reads CASSFKGANEKLFF. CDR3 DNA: TGCGCCAGCAGCTTCAAAGGGGCCAATGAAAAACTGTTTTTT.

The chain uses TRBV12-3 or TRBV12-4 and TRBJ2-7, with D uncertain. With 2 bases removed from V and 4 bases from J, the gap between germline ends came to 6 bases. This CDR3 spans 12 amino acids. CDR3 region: CASSLRIYEQYF. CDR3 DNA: TGTGCCAGCAGTTTAAGGATTTACGAGCAGTACTTC.

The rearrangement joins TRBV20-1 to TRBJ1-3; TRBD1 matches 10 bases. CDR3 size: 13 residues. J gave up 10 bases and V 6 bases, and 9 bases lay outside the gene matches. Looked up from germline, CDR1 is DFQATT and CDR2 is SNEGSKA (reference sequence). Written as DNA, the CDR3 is TGCAGTGCCAACGTCCCGGGACAGGGGACCATATATTTT. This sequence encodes CSANVPGQGTIYF.

Here the CDR3 DNA reads TGCGCCAGCAGCCGGTGGTATCCCGGGGAGCTGTTTTTT. Its protein is CASSRWYPGELFF. This chain uses TRBV4-3 with TRBJ2-2; D unclear. The CDR3 is 13 amino acids. The V gene lost 4 bases and the J gene lost 6 bases, with 9 bases spanning the gap. Germline CDR1 and CDR2: LGHNA and YSLEER.

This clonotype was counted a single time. Here the CDR3 reads CASSQPGINYGYTF. As DNA, the CDR3 is TGCGCCAGCAGCCAACCAGGGATAAACTATGGCTACACCTTC. The V gene is TRBV4-1, the J gene TRBJ1-2, with a possible D match to TRBD1 (5 bases). Germline CDR1 and CDR2: MGHRA and YSYEKL. The CDR3 has 14 residues. V was shortened by 2 bases and J by 2 bases, with 9 bases between the two germline ends.

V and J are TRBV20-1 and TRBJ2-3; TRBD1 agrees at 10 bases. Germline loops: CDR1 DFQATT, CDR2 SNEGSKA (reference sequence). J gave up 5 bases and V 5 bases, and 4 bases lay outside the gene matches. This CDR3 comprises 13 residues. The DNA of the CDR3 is TGCAGTGCTCCGGGACAGGGGATAGATACGCAGTATTTT. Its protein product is CSAPGQGIDTQYF.

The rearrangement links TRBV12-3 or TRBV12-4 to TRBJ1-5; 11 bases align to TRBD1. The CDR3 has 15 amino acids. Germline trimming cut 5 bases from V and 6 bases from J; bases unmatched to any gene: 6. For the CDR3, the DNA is TGTGCCAGCAGTAGGACAGGGGGCGCAGGTCAGCCCCAGCATTTT. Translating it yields CASSRTGGAGQPQHF.

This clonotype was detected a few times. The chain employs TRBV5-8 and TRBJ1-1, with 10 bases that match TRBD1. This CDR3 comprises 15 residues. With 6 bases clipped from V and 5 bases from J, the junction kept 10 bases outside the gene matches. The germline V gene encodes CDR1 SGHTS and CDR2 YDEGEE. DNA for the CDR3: TGTGCCAGCAAGGAGGTGGGACAGGGGTGGACTGAAGCTTTCTTT. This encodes CASKEVGQGWTEAFF.

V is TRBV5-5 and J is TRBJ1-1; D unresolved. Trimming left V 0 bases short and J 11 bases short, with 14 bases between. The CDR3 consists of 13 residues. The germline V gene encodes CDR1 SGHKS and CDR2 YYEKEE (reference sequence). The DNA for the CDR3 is TGTGCCAGCAGCTTGGGGCAGGAGGGAACCGCTTTCTTT. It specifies CASSLGQEGTAFF.

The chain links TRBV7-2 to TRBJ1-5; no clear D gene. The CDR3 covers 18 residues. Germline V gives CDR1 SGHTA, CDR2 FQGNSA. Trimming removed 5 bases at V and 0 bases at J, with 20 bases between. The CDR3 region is CASSPSLTGKNSNQPQHF. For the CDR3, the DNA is TGTGCCAGCAGCCCGAGCCTTACCGGGAAAAATAGCAATCAGCCCCAGCATTTT.

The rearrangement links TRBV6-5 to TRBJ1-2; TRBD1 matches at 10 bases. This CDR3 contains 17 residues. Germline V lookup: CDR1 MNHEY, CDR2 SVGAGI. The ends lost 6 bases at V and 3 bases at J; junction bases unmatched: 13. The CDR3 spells CASSPGTGVHRYYGYTF. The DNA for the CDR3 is TGTGCCAGCAGCCCCGGGACAGGGGTCCACCGCTACTATGGCTACACCTTC.

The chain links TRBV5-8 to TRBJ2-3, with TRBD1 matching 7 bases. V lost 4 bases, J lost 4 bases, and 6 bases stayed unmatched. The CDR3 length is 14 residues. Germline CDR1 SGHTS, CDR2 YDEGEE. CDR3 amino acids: CASSARQGSDTQYF. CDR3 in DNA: TGTGCCAGCAGCGCCCGACAGGGTTCAGATACGCAGTATTTT.

CDR3 sequence: CASRRTGYQPQHF. CDR3 DNA sequence: TGTGCCAGCAGGCGGACAGGGTACCAGCCCCAGCATTTT. This chain connects TRBV12-3 or TRBV12-4 to TRBJ1-5, with TRBD1 identical over 8 bases. The ends lost 6 bases at V and 7 bases at J; junction bases unmatched: 5. The CDR3 loop spans 13 amino acids.

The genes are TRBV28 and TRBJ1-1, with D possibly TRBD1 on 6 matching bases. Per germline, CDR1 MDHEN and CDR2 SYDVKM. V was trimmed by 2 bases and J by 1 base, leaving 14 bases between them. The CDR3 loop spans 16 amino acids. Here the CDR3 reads CASSLTRGPANTEAFF. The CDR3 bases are TGTGCCAGCAGTTTAACGCGGGGGCCTGCGAACACTGAAGCTTTCTTT.

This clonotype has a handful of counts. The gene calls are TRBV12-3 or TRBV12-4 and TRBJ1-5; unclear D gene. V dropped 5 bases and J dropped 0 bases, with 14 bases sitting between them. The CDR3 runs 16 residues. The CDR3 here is CASSISGLDSNQPQHF. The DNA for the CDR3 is TGTGCCAGCAGTATTTCCGGTCTTGATAGCAATCAGCCCCAGCATTTT.

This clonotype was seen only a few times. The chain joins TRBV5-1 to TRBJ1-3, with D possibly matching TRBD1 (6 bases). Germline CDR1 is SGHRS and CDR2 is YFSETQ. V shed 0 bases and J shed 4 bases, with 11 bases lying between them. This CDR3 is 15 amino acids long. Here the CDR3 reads CASSLDGGKGNTIYF. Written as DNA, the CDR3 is TGCGCCAGCAGCTTGGACGGGGGCAAGGGAAACACCATATATTTT. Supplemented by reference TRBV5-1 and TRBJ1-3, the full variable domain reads KAGVTQTPRYLIKTRGQQVTLSCSPISGHRSVSWYQQTPGQGLQFLFEYFSETQRNKGNFPGRFSGRQFSNSRSEMNVSTLELGDSALYLCASSLDGGKGNTIYFGEGSWLTVV.

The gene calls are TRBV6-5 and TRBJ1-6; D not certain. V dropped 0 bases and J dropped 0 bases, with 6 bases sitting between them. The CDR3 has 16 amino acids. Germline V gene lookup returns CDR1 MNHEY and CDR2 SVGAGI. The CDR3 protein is CASSYSRRSYNSPLHF. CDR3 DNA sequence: TGTGCCAGCAGTTACTCGAGACGCTCCTATAATTCACCCCTCCACTTT.

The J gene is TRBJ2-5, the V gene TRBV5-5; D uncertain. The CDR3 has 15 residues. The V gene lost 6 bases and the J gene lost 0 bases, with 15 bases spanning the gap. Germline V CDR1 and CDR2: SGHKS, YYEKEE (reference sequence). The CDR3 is CASTLAGWYQETQYF. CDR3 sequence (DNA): TGTGCCAGCACCCTGGCAGGCTGGTACCAAGAGACCCAGTACTTC.

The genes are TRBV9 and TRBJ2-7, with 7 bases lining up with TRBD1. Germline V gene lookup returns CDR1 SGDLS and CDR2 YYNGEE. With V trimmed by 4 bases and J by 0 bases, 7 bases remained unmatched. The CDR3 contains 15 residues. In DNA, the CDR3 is TGTGCCAGCAGCCCTGGGACAGATCCCTCCTACGAGCAGTACTTC. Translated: CASSPGTDPSYEQYF.

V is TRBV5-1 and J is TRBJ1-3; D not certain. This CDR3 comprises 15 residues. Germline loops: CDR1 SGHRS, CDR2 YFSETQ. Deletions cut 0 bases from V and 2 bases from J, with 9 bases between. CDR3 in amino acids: CASSLGPLAGNTIYF. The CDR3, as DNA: TGCGCCAGCAGCTTGGGGCCTTTAGCTGGAAACACCATATATTTT.

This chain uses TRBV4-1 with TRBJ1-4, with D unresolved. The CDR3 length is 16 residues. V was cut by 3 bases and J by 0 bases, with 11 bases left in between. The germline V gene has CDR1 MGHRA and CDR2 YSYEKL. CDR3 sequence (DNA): TGCGCCAGCAGCCAGGTCGCCATTGCAACTAATGAAAAACTGTTTTTT. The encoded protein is CASSQVAIATNEKLFF.

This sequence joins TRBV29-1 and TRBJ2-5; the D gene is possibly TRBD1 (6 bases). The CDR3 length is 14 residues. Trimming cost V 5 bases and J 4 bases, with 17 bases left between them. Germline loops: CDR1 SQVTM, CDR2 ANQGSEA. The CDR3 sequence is CSVRAGVKRETQYF. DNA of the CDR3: TGCAGCGTTAGGGCAGGGGTAAAGAGAGAGACCCAGTACTTC. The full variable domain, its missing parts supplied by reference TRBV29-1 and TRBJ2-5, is SAVISQKPSRDICQRGTSLTIQCQVDSQVTMMFWYRQQPGQSLTLIATANQGSEATYESGFVIDKFPISRPNLTFSTLTVSNMSPEDSSIYLCSVRAGVKRETQYFGPGTRLLVL.

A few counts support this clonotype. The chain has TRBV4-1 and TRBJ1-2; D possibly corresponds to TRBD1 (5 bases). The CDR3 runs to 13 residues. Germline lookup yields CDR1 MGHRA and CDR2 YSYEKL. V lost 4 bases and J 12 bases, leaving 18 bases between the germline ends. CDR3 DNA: TGCGCCAGCAGCCTCCCGGGCGGCAGGGAAGACACCTTC. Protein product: CASSLPGGREDTF.

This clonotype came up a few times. The CDR3: CASSQGVGEIYGYTF. CDR3 DNA: TGTGCCAGCAGCCAAGGGGTCGGGGAGATCTATGGCTACACCTTC. The chain employs TRBV14 and TRBJ1-2; D unclear. V was trimmed by 1 base and J by 4 bases, leaving 13 bases between them. The CDR3 loop spans 15 amino acids. The germline CDR1 and CDR2 sequences are SGHDN and FVKESK.

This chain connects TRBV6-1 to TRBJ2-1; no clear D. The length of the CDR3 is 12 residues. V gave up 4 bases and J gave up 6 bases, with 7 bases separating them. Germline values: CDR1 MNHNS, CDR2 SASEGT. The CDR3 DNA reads TGTGCCAGCAGTGTCAAGGGCAATGAGCAGTTCTTC. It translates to CASSVKGNEQFF.

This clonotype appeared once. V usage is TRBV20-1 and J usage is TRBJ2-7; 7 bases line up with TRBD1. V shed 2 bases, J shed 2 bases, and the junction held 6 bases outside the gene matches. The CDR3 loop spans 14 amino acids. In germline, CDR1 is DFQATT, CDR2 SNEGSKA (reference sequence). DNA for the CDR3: TGCAGTGCTAGAATTGGACAGGAGACCTACGAGCAGTACTTC. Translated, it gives CSARIGQETYEQYF.

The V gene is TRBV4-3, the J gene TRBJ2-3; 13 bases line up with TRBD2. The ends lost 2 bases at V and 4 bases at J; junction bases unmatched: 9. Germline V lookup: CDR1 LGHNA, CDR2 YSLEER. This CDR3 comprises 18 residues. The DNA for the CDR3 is TGCGCCAGCAGCCAATCCACTAGCGGGGGGGCCGGGGCAGATACGCAGTATTTT. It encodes CASSQSTSGGAGADTQYF.

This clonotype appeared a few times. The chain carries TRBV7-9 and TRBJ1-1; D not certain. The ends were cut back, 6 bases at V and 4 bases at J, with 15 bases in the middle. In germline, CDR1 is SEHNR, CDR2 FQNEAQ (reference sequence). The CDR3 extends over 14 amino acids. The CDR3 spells CASSIRELSTEAFF. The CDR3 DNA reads TGTGCCAGCAGTATAAGAGAATTGAGCACTGAAGCTTTCTTT.

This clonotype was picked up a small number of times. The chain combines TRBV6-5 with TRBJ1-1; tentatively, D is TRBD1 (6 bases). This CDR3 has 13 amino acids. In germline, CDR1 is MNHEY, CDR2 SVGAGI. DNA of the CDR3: TGTGCAACACTGAAACAGGGATACACTGAAGCTTTCTTT. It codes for CATLKQGYTEAFF.